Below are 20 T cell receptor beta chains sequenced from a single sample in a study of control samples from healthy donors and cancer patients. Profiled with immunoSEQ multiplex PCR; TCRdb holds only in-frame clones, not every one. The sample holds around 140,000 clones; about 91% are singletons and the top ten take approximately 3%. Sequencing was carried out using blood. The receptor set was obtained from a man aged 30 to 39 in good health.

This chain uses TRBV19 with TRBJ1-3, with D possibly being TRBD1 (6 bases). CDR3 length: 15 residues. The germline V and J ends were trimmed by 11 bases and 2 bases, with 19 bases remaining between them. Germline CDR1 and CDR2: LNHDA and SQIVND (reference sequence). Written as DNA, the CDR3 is TGTGCCTGCACGGACAGCGGGGCCGCTGGAAACACCATATATTTT. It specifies CACTDSGAAGNTIYF.

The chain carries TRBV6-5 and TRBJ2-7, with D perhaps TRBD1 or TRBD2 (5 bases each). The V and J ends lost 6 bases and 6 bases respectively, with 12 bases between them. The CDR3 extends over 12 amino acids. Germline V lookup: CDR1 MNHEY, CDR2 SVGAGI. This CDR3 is CASRTPGTEQYF. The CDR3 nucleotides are TGTGCCAGCAGAACCCCAGGGACCGAGCAGTACTTC.

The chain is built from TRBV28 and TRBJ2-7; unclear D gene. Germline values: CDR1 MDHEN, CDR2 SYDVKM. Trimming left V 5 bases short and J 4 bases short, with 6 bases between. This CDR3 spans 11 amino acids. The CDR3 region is CASSDWYEQYF. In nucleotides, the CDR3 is TGTGCCAGCAGTGATTGGTACGAGCAGTACTTC.

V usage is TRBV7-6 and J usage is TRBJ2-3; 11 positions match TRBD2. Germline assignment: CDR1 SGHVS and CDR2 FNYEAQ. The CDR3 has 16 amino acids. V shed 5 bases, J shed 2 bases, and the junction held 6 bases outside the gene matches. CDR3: CASSNLAGGITDTQYF. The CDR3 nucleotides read TGTGCCAGCAGCAACTTAGCGGGGGGGATCACAGATACGCAGTATTTT.

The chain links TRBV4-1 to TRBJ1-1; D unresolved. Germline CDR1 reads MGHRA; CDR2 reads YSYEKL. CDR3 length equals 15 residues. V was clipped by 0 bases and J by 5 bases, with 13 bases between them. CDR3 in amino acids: CASSQERALGTEAFF. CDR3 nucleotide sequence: TGCGCCAGCAGCCAAGAACGGGCCCTGGGGACTGAAGCTTTCTTT.

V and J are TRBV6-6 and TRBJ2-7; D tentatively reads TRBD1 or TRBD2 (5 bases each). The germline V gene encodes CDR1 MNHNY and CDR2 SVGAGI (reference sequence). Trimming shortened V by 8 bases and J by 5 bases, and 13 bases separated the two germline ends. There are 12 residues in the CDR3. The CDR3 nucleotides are TGTGCCAGCTACCGGGACGGACACGAGCAGTACTTC. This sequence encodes CASYRDGHEQYF.

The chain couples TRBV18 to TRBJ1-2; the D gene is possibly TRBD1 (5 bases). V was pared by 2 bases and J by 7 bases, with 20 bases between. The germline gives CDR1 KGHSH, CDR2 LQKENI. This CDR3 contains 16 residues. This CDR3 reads CASSPFSGEGLRGYTF. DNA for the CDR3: TGTGCCAGCTCACCATTTTCGGGTGAGGGACTCCGTGGCTACACCTTC. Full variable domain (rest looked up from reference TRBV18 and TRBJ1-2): NAGVMQNPRHLVRRRGQEARLRCSPMKGHSHVYWYRQLPEEGLKFMVYLQKENIIDESGMPKERFSAEFPKEGPSILRIQQVVRGDSAAYFCASSPFSGEGLRGYTFGSGTRLTVV.

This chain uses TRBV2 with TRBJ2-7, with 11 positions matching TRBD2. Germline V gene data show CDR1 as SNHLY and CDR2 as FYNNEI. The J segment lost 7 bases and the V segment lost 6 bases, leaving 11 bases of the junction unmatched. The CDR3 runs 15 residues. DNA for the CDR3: TGTGCCAGCAGGAAGACTAGCGGGGACACGGGAGAGCAGTACTTC. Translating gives CASRKTSGDTGEQYF.

CDR3: CASISQVDTEAFF. CDR3 DNA sequence: TGTGCCAGTATAAGCCAGGTCGACACTGAAGCTTTCTTT. This rearrangement joins TRBV19 to TRBJ1-1; D gene unclear. The CDR3 totals 13 residues. V was shortened by 7 bases and J by 3 bases, with 12 bases between the two germline ends. In germline, CDR1 is LNHDA, CDR2 SQIVND (reference sequence).

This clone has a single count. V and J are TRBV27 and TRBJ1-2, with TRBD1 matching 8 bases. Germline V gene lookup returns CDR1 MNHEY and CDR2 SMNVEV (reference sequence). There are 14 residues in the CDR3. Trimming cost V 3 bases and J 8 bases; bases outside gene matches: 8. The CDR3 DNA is TGTGCCAGCAGTTTTGGACAGGGAGTCCGGGGCTACACCTTC. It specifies CASSFGQGVRGYTF.

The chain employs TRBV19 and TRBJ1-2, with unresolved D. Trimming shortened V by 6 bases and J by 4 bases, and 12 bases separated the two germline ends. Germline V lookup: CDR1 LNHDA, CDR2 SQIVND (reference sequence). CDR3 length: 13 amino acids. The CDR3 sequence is CASSLAGFYGYTF. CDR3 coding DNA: TGTGCCAGTAGCTTGGCGGGTTTCTATGGCTACACCTTC.

The CDR3 region is CASTPFYSNQPQHF. Written as DNA, the CDR3 is TGTGCCAGCACACCGTTTTATAGCAATCAGCCCCAGCATTTT. The genes are TRBV2 and TRBJ1-5; D call uncertain. The CDR3 consists of 14 residues. Germline-derived CDR1 and CDR2 are SNHLY and FYNNEI. Trimming removed 7 bases at V and 0 bases at J, with 10 bases between.

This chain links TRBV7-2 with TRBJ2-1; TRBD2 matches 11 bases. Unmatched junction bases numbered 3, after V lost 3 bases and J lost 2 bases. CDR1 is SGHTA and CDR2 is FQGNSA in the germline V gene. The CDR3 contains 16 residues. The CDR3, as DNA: TGTGCCAGCAGCTTCGCTAGCGGGGGGCCCTACAATGAGCAGTTCTTC. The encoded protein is CASSFASGGPYNEQFF.

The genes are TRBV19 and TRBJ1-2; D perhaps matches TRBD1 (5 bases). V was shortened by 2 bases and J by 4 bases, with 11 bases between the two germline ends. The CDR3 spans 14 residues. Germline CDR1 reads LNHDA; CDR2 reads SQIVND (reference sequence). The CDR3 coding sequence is TGTGCCAGTAGTATATTGGGGCCTGGCTATGGCTACACCTTC. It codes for CASSILGPGYGYTF.

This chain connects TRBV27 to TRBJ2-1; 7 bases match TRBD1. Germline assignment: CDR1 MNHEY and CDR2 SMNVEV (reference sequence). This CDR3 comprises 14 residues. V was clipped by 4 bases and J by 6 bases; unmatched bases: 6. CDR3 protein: CASSYSAGGNEQFF. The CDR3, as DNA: TGTGCCAGCAGTTACTCTGCAGGGGGCAATGAGCAGTTCTTC.

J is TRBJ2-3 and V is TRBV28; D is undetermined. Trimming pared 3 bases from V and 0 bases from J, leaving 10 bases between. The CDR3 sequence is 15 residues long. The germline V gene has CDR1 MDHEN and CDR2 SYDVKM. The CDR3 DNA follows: TGTGCCAGCAGTTTTCTTTCCAGCAGCACAGATACGCAGTATTTT. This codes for CASSFLSSSTDTQYF. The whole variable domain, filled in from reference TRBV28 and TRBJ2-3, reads DVKVTQSSRYLVKRTGEKVFLECVQDMDHENMFWYRQDPGLGLRLIYFSYDVKMKEKGDIPEGYSVSREKKERFSLILESASTNQTSMYLCASSFLSSSTDTQYFGPGTRLTVL.

The CDR3 is CASTRSAGTEAFF. In DNA form, the CDR3 reads TGTGCCAGTACTCGGAGCGCGGGGACTGAAGCTTTCTTT. The chain uses TRBV19 and TRBJ1-1; D gene uncertain. The CDR3 sequence is 13 residues long. The germline CDR1 and CDR2 sequences are LNHDA and SQIVND (reference sequence). Deletions cut 7 bases from V and 5 bases from J, with 14 bases between.

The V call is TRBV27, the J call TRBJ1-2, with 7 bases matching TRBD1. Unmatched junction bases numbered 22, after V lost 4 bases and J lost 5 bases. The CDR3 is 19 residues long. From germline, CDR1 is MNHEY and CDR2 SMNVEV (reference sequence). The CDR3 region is CASSSIRGETGTVSYGYTF. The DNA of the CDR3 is TGTGCCAGCAGTTCGATTCGAGGGGAAACCGGGACAGTTTCGTATGGCTACACCTTC.

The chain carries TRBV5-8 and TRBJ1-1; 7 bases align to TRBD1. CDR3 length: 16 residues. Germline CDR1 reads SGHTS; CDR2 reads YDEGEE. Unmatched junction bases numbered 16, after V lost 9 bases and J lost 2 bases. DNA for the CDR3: TGTGCCACCCTAGCCACCGACAGGGAGGGAAACACTGAAGCTTTCTTT. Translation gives CATLATDREGNTEAFF. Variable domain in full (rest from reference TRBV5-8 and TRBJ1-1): EAGVTQSPTHLIKTRGQQATLRCSPISGHTSVYWYQQALGLGLQFLLWYDEGEERNRGNFPPRFSGRQFPNYSSELNVNALELEDSALYLCATLATDREGNTEAFFGQGTRLTVV.

The DNA for the CDR3 is TGTGCCAGCAGTTTGAGCGGGGGGGGTATATACAATGAGCAGTTCTTC. It codes for CASSLSGGGIYNEQFF. The V and J genes are TRBV6-2 or TRBV6-3 and TRBJ2-1; 10 bases map to TRBD2. After removal of 4 bases from V and 4 bases from J, the junction contained 7 bases not matched to a gene. The germline V gene encodes CDR1 MNHEY and CDR2 SVGEGT. CDR3 length equals 16 residues.